These 23 T cell receptor beta chains were all obtained from the same sample, sequenced in a study of glioma-infiltrating T cells. TCR alpha and beta CDR3 regions were amplified from RNA using iRepertoire nested multiplex PCR. TCRdb redid the calling of the multiplex PCR reads with MiXCR, one entry per CDR3 protein. The repertoire holds more than 350,000 distinct CDR3 sequences, roughly two fifths seen once, with 12% in the top ten. The source material was glioma tissue, nonneoplastic brain tissue, or PBMCs (not recorded which). These receptors came from a human donor with low-grade glioma or glioblastoma, undergoing nonglioma brain surgery, or in good health (not recorded which).

A remark on this clonotype: This may be a read error: a much more frequent sequence differs by one nucleotide. The chain joins TRBV4-2 to TRBJ2-3; D is unresolved. Germline V gene sequence: CDR1 LGHNA, CDR2 YNFKEQ. CDR3 size: 13 residues. The CDR3 sequence: CASSKDTADTQYF. CDR3 coding DNA: TGTGCCAGCAGCAAAGACACCGCAGATACGCAGTATTTT.

The rearrangement links TRBV7-9 to TRBJ2-5; D is unresolved. The CDR3 is made up of 13 amino acids. The germline V gene has CDR1 SEHNR and CDR2 FQNEAQ (reference sequence). V lost 5 bases, J lost 2 bases, and 9 bases lay in between. CDR3 nucleotide sequence: TGTGCCAGCAGCGTGGGGTTTCAAGAGACCCAGTACTTC. Its protein is CASSVGFQETQYF.

As to this clonotype: The junction departs from germline at one end; a sequencing error may be responsible. The J gene is TRBJ2-7, the V gene TRBV3-1, with no clear D. The CDR3 runs 17 residues. Looked up from germline, CDR1 is LGHDT and CDR2 is YNNKEL (reference sequence). The CDR3 here is CASSQDFTPGSPYEKYF. Here the CDR3 DNA reads TGTGCCAGCAGCCAAGATTTCACACCGGGTTCGCCCTACGAGAAGTACTTC.

Concerning this clonotype itself: Given a much more abundant clone one base away, this may be a read error. This rearrangement joins TRBV27 to TRBJ1-5; D unresolved. Trimming cost V 4 bases and J 16 bases, with 11 bases left between them. This CDR3 is 10 amino acids long. Per the germline V gene, CDR1 is MNHEY and CDR2 is SMNVEV (reference sequence). This CDR3 is CASSYPGSHF. The CDR3 DNA reads TGTGCCAGCAGTTATCCCGGCAGTCATTTT.

The count of this clonotype is one. The V call is TRBV6-5, the J call TRBJ2-5; possibly TRBD2 for D (5 bases). Per the germline V gene, CDR1 is MNHEY and CDR2 is SVGAGI. The CDR3 contains 11 residues. V gave up 3 bases and J gave up 10 bases, with 9 bases separating them. The CDR3 sequence is CASSYGGSQYF. CDR3 sequence (DNA): TGTGCCAGCAGTTATGGTGGGAGCCAGTACTTC.

This clonotype was seen a single time. The rearrangement links TRBV6-6 to TRBJ1-1; D remains unclear. Germline V gene data show CDR1 as MNHNY and CDR2 as SVGAGI (reference sequence). The length of the CDR3 is 16 residues. Trimming pared 1 base from V and 1 base from J, leaving 13 bases between. CDR3 nucleotides: TGTGCCAGCAGTTACTTGATACCCCCTCCGAACACTGAAGCTTTCTTT. Translating gives CASSYLIPPPNTEAFF.

This clonotype was seen a single time. The V and J genes are TRBV5-6 and TRBJ2-1; 10 nucleotides match TRBD2. V shed 4 bases, J shed 3 bases, and the junction held 10 bases outside the gene matches. Germline lookup yields CDR1 SGHDT and CDR2 YYEEEE. This CDR3 has 17 amino acids. This CDR3 reads CASSPRSGTSVYNEQFF. CDR3 bases: TGTGCCAGCAGCCCTCGTTCCGGGACTAGCGTCTACAATGAGCAGTTCTTC. The complete variable domain, with remaining parts taken from reference TRBV5-6 and TRBJ2-1, reads DAGVTQSPTHLIKTRGQQVTLRCSPKSGHDTVSWYQQALGQGPQFIFQYYEEEERQRGNFPDRFSGHQFPNYSSELNVNALLLGDSALYLCASSPRSGTSVYNEQFFGPGTRLTVL.

The V gene is TRBV2, the J gene TRBJ2-2; D perhaps matches TRBD2 (5 bases). Trimming stripped 2 bases from V and 4 bases from J, with 14 bases between. Per the germline V gene, CDR1 is SNHLY and CDR2 is FYNNEI. The CDR3 is made up of 16 amino acids. CDR3 nucleotide sequence: TGTGCCAGCAGTGAACGCGTGAGGGCCGGCACCGGGGAGCTGTTTTTT. It specifies CASSERVRAGTGELFF.

Concerning this clonotype itself: A much larger clone differs by one base, so this may be a read error. CDR3 region: CASGDSNQPQHF. CDR3 bases: TGTGCCAGCGGGGATAGCAATCAGCCCCAGCATTTT. The chain uses TRBV7-9 and TRBJ1-5, with no clear D. V was cut by 8 bases and J by 0 bases, with 5 bases left in between. Germline CDR1 reads SEHNR; CDR2 reads FQNEAQ (reference sequence). The CDR3 has 12 amino acids. Full variable domain (rest looked up from reference TRBV7-9 and TRBJ1-5): DTGVSQNPRHKITKRGQNVTFRCDPISEHNRLYWYRQTLGQGPEFLTYFQNEAQLEKSRLLSDRFSAERPKGSFSTLEIQRTEQGDSAMYLCASGDSNQPQHFGDGTRLSIL.

The rearrangement uses TRBV4-1 and TRBJ1-5, with D maybe TRBD1 (5 bases). Trimming shortened V by 4 bases and J by 3 bases, and 13 bases separated the two germline ends. CDR1 is MGHRA and CDR2 is YSYEKL in the germline V gene. There are 15 residues in the CDR3. The CDR3 sequence is CASSRAGTANQPQHF. In nucleotides, the CDR3 is TGCGCCAGCAGCCGAGCCGGGACGGCCAATCAGCCCCAGCATTTT.

The chain has TRBV6-5 and TRBJ1-3; possible D gene TRBD1, 6 bases. The V gene's germline CDR1 is MNHEY and CDR2 SVGAGI. Trimming cost V 5 bases and J 13 bases, with 27 bases left between them. CDR3 length: 16 residues. DNA for the CDR3: TGTGCCAGCAGTGAAATACCGTCCTGGGACACAAAGACTATATATTTT. Amino acids: CASSEIPSWDTKTIYF.

As for this clonotype: A junction boundary mismatches the germline segment, possibly from a read error. The rearrangement joins TRBV4-2 to TRBJ2-7; 8 bases line up with TRBD2. The CDR3 spans 17 residues. Germline CDR1 reads LGHNA; CDR2 reads YNFKEQ. For the CDR3, the DNA is TGTGCCAGCAGCAAAGATCCTATGAGCGGGGGATCCTACGAGCAGTACTTC. Translated: CASSKDPMSGGSYEQYF.

The chain uses TRBV4-1 and TRBJ2-6, with D unclear. Trimming pared 4 bases from V and 2 bases from J, leaving 15 bases between. The length of the CDR3 is 17 residues. Germline CDR1 MGHRA, CDR2 YSYEKL. This CDR3 is CASSPRADTAGANVLTF. CDR3 coding DNA: TGCGCCAGCAGCCCCCGGGCCGATACTGCTGGGGCCAACGTCCTGACTTTC.

In regard to this clonotype: The junction departs from germline at one end; a sequencing error may be responsible. This rearrangement joins TRBV20-1 to TRBJ2-3; 7 bases map to TRBD2. In germline, CDR1 is DFQATT, CDR2 SNEGSKA (reference sequence). The CDR3 totals 14 residues. This chain's CDR3 is CGASRAGSTDTQYF. The CDR3 DNA reads as TGCGGTGCTTCGAGAGCGGGGAGCACAGATACGCAGTATTTT.

J is TRBJ2-1 and V is TRBV9; no definite D call. V lost 0 bases to trimming and J lost 1 base, with 8 bases between them. Germline V gene data show CDR1 as SGDLS and CDR2 as YYNGEE. The CDR3 runs to 15 residues. CDR3 loop: CASSVAGHSYNEQFF. In DNA, the CDR3 is TGTGCCAGCAGCGTAGCGGGCCATTCCTACAATGAGCAGTTCTTC.

For this clonotype: A read error may be the cause here, since a much bigger clone is one base away. The chain has TRBV6-1 and TRBJ2-3, with TRBD2 as a possible D gene (6 bases). This CDR3 is built from 14 residues. Germline CDR1 MNHNS, CDR2 SASEGT. The CDR3 DNA sequence: TGTGCCAGCAGTGATAGTAGGCGGGGAGATACGAAGTATTTT. Residues: CASSDSRRGDTKYF.

This clonotype was detected ten times or more. The chain joins TRBV6-6 to TRBJ2-7; 9 nucleotides align to TRBD2. Germline trimming cut 0 bases from V and 5 bases from J; bases unmatched to any gene: 11. From germline, CDR1 is MNHNY and CDR2 SVGAGI (reference sequence). This CDR3 is built from 17 residues. The CDR3 nucleotides read TGTGCCAGCAGTTACTCGATTTTTGCTAGCGGGACCCACGAGCAGTACTTC. It encodes CASSYSIFASGTHEQYF.

The V call is TRBV28, the J call TRBJ1-3; D is unclear. The CDR3 totals 13 residues. V lost 2 bases and J lost 8, with 10 bases in between. Germline assignment: CDR1 MDHEN and CDR2 SYDVKM. CDR3 in DNA: TGTGCCAGCAGTTTAAACCGAGGAGACACCATATATTTT. Its protein product is CASSLNRGDTIYF.

This clonotype has ten or more counts. This rearrangement joins TRBV15 to TRBJ1-1; D unclear. Trimming took 0 bases from V and 0 from J, leaving 11 bases between them. CDR1 and CDR2 (germline): LNHNV, YYDKDF (reference sequence). The CDR3 contains 16 residues. CDR3 nucleotides: TGTGCCACCAGCAGAGAGGTGGCCAGGTTGAACACTGAAGCTTTCTTT. It encodes CATSREVARLNTEAFF.

The chain employs TRBV20-1 and TRBJ1-1, with D possibly being TRBD1 (6 bases). In germline, CDR1 is DFQATT, CDR2 SNEGSKA (reference sequence). V dropped 5 bases and J dropped 3 bases, with 19 bases sitting between them. CDR3 size: 15 residues. The CDR3 coding sequence is TGCAGTGCTTCAACGATTAACAGGGTCTACACTGAAGCTTTCTTT. This gives the protein CSASTINRVYTEAFF.

The chain has TRBV7-3 and TRBJ1-3, with TRBD1 matching over 7 bases. The CDR3 is 14 amino acids. CDR1 is SGHTA and CDR2 is FQGTGA in the germline V gene. With 5 bases clipped from V and 2 bases from J, the junction kept 3 bases outside the gene matches. The CDR3 region is CASSPGQPGNTIYF. In DNA form, the CDR3 reads TGTGCCAGCAGCCCGGGACAGCCTGGAAACACCATATATTTT.

This clonotype showed up just a few times. This chain connects TRBV3-1 to TRBJ2-7, with 7 positions matching TRBD2. Trimming took 2 bases from V and 0 from J; bases not matched to a gene: 13. The CDR3 is 18 residues long. Germline CDR1 is LGHDT and CDR2 is YNNKEL (reference sequence). CDR3 in DNA: TGTGCCAGCAGCCAATTGGCTAGCGGAAAAATTCCCTCCTACGAGCAGTACTTC. Residues: CASSQLASGKIPSYEQYF.

With respect to this clonotype: A read error may explain this, as a much larger clone is one base away. This chain uses TRBV27 with TRBJ1-2; 9 positions match TRBD1. Trimming at V came to 6 bases and at J to 4 bases, leaving 12 bases not matched to a gene. The CDR3 consists of 16 residues. In germline, CDR1 is MNHEY, CDR2 SMNVEV (reference sequence). CDR3 residues: CASSVGQGPRSYGYTF. CDR3 DNA: TGTGCCAGCAGCGTGGGACAGGGCCCACGTAGCTATGGCTACACCTTC.